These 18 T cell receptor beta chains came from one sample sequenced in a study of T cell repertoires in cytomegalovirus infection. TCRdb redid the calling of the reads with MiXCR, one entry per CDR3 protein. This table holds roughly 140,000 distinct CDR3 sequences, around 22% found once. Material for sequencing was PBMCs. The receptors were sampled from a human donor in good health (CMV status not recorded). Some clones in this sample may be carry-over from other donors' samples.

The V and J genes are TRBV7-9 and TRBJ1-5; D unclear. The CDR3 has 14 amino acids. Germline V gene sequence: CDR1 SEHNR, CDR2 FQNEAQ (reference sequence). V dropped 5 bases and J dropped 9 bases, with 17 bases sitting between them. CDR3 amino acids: CASSPGELRGPQHF. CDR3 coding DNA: TGTGCCAGCAGCCCTGGGGAGCTTCGGGGGCCCCAGCATTTT.

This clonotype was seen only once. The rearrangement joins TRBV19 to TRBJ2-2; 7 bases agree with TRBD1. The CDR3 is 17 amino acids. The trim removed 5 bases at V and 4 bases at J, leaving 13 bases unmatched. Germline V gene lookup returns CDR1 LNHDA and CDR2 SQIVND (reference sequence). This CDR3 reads CASSFTSYTGATGELFF. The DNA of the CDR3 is TGTGCCAGTAGTTTCACCTCCTATACAGGGGCCACCGGGGAGCTGTTTTTT.

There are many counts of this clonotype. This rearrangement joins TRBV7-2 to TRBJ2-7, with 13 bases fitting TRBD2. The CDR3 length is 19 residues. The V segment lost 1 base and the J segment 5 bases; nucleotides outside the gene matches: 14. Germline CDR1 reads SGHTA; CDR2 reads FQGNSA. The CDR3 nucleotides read TGTGCCAGCAGCTTAGAGCCCCAGACTAGCGGGAGGCTCCCTAACGAGCAGTACTTC. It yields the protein CASSLEPQTSGRLPNEQYF.

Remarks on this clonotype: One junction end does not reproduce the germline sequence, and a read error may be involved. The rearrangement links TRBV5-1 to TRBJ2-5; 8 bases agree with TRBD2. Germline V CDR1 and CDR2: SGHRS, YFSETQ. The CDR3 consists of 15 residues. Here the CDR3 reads CDSSLVGLGSETQYF. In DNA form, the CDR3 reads TGCGACAGCAGCTTGGTGGGACTAGGGTCGGAGACCCAGTACTTC.

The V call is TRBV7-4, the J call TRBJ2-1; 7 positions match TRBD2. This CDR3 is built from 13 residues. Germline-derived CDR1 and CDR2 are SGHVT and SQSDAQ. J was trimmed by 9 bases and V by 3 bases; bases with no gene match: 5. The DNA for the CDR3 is TGTGCCAGCAGCTTGACTAGCATCAGTGAGCAGTTCTTC. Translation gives CASSLTSISEQFF.

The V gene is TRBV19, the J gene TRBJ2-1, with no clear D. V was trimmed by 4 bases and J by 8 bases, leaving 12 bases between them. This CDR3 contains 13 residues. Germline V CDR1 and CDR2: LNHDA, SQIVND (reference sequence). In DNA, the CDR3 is TGTGCCAGTAGTAGTGGGTACTTCTATGAGCAGTTCTTC. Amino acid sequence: CASSSGYFYEQFF.

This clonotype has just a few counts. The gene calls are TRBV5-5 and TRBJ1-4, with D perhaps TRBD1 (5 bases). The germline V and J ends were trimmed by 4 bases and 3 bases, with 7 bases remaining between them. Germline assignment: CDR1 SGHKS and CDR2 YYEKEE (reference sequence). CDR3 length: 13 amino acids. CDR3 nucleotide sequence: TGTGCCAGCAGCAGGGGACCTAATGAAAAACTGTTTTTT. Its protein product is CASSRGPNEKLFF.

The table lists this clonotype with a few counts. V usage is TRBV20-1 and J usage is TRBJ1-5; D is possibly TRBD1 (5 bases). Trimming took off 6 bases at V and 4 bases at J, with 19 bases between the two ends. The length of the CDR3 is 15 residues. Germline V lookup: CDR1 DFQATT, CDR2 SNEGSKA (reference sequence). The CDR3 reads CSATHSLTVNQPQHF. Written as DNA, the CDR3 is TGCAGTGCCACTCATAGCTTGACAGTTAATCAGCCCCAGCATTTT.

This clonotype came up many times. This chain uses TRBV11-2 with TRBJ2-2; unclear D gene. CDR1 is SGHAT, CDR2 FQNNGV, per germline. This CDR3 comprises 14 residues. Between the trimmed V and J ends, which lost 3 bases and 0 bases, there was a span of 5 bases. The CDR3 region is CASSLNTNTGELFF. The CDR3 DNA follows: TGTGCCAGCAGCTTGAATACGAACACCGGGGAGCTGTTTTTT. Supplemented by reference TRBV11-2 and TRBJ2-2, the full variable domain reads EAGVAQSPRYKIIEKRQSVAFWCNPISGHATLYWYQQILGQGPKLLIQFQNNGVVDDSQLPKDRFSAERLKGVDSTLKIQPAKLEDSAVYLCASSLNTNTGELFFGEGSRLTVL.

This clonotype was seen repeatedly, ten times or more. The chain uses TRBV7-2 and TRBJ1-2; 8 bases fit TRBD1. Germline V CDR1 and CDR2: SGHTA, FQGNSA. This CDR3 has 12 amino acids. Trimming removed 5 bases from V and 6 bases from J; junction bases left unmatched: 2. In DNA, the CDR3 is TGTGCCAGCAGCCCACAGGGGGATGGCTACACCTTC. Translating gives CASSPQGDGYTF.

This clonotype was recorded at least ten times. The CDR3: CASSQGGGDQQYF. The CDR3 DNA follows: TGTGCCAGCAGCCAAGGGGGGGGTGATCAGCAGTACTTC. The chain recombines TRBV7-2 with TRBJ2-7; maybe TRBD2 (7 bases). V lost 5 bases to trimming and J lost 8 bases, with 16 bases between them. The CDR3 has 13 amino acids. Germline V gives CDR1 SGHTA, CDR2 FQGNSA. The full variable domain, with the rest looked up from reference TRBV7-2 and TRBJ2-7, is GAGVSQSPSNKVTEKGKDVELRCDPISGHTALYWYRQSLGQGLEFLIYFQGNSAPDKSGLPSDRFSAERTGGSVSTLTIQRTQQEDSAVYLCASSQGGGDQQYFGPGTRLTVT.

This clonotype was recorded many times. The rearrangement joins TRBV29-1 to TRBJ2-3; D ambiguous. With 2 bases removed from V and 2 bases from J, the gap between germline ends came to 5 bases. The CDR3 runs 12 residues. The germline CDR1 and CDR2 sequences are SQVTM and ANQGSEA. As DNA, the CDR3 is TGCAGCGTTGAATGGGACACAGATACGCAGTATTTT. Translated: CSVEWDTDTQYF.

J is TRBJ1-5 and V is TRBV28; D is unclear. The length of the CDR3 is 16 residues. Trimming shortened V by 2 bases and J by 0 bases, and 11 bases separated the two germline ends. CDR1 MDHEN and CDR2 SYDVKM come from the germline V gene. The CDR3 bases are TGTGCCAGCAGTTTAGTACAGCTTAATAGCAATCAGCCCCAGCATTTT. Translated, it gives CASSLVQLNSNQPQHF.

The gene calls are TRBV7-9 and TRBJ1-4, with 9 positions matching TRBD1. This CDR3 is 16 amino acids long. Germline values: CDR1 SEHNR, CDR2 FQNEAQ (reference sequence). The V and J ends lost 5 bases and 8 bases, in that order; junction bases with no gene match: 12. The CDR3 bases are TGTGCCAGCAGCCCAGGGGGACAGGGCGTTATCGAAAAACTGTTTTTT. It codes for CASSPGGQGVIEKLFF.

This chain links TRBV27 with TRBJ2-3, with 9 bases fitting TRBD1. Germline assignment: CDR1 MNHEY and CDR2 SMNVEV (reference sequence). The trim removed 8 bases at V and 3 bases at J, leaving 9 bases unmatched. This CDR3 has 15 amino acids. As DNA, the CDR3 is TGTGCCAGCGGCGAACCGGGACAGGGAACAGATACGCAGTATTTT. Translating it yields CASGEPGQGTDTQYF.

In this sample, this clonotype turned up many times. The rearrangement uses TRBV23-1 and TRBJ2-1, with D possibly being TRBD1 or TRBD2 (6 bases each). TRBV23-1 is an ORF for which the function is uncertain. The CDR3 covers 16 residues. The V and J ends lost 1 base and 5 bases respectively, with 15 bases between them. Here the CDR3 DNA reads TGCGCCAGCAGTCAATTGAGGGGGGCTTTCGACAATGAGCAGTTCTTC. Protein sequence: CASSQLRGAFDNEQFF.

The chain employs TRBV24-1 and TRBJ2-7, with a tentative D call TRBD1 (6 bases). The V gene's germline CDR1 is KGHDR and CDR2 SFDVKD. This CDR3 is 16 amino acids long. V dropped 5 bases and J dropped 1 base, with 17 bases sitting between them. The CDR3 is CATSGARGSGSYEQYF. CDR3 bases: TGTGCCACCAGTGGGGCCAGGGGATCAGGATCCTACGAGCAGTACTTC.

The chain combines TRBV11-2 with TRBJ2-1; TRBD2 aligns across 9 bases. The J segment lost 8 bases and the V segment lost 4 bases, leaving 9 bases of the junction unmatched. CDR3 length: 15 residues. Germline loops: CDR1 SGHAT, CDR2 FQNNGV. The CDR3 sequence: CASSYPLAGRDEQFF. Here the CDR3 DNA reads TGTGCCAGCAGCTACCCGCTAGCGGGGCGGGATGAGCAGTTCTTC.